This TCR beta chain was captured in a study of cytomegalovirus exposure and HLA in healthy donors. Study background: The approximately 120 validation repertoires were produced on the same platform as the roughly 690 repertoires of the first cohort. This was reported in a later analysis. Study-wide results and caveats: Researchers reported that a few CMV-associated chains were confirmed in vitro as CMV antigen-specific.

Sequencing was performed with immunoSEQ multiplex PCR; in TCRdb, only in-frame clones are kept and a portion is missing. This repertoire shows 120,000 or so clones, over 65% found once; its top ten account for 2.1%. The CDR3 totals 14 residues. The ends were cut back, 2 bases at V and 2 bases at J, with 13 bases in the middle. Looked up from germline, CDR1 is GTSNPN and CDR2 is SVGIG (reference sequence). Remarks on this clone: What it recognizes is unknown.

The TCR sequence derives from a woman in her 30s in good health and CMV-seronegative. This sequence joins TRBV30 and TRBJ2-7; no firm D call. The sample comprised PBMCs. The CDR3 DNA reads as TGTGCCTGGAGTAAGACTCCCCCTGCCTACGAGCAGTACTTC. It encodes CAWSKTPPAYEQYF.